This T cell receptor (beta chain) comes out of a study of OX40 agonist ivuxolimab in advanced cancers. General study points: Low levels of normalized T-cell clonal expansion also appeared in some nonresponders. Researchers report that CD8+ T cells had, on average, more expanded clones than CD4+.

If patients had autoimmune disease history or systemic immunosuppression, they were excluded. The germline CDR1 and CDR2 sequences are SGHVS and FQNEAQ. The length of the CDR3 is 14 residues. V gave up 4 bases and J gave up 5 bases; unmatched junction bases: 4. Sequencing was performed with immunoSEQ multiplex PCR; in TCRdb, only in-frame clones are kept and a portion is missing. The sample includes more than 85,000 clones, more than 70% of them seen just once. This clone was detected only once. Its specificity is not known. The material was CD4+ or CD8+ T cells sorted from blood, obtained in a trial of the OX40 agonist ivuxolimab. The chain links TRBV7-8 to TRBJ1-4, with TRBD1 identical over 7 bases. The source of this sequence is an adult with an advanced solid tumor such as melanoma, head and neck, liver or kidney cancer. The CDR3 region has the DNA TGTGCCAGCAGCTCCGACAGGGAAAATGAAAAACTGTTTTTT. Translation gives CASSSDRENEKLFF.